Listed here are 21 T cell receptor beta chains from one sample, sequenced in a study of T cells in Graves' hyperthyroidism and ophthalmopathy. The CDR3 regions of TCR beta were amplified from RNA transcripts. HTBI primers were the set used in a first-round RT-PCR of the TCR CDR3. TCRdb re-called the multiplex PCR reads through MiXCR, storing one row per CDR3 protein. The sample holds 450,000 to 550,000 distinct CDR3 sequences, approximately 25% seen once. Sequencing input: blood. The receptors come from a woman aged 30 to 39 with Graves' ophthalmopathy.

This clonotype showed up many times. The rearrangement uses TRBV7-2 and TRBJ2-5; 9 positions match TRBD1. V gave up 5 bases and J gave up 4 bases; unmatched junction bases: 5. The CDR3 is made up of 14 amino acids. Per the germline V gene, CDR1 is SGHTA and CDR2 is FQGNSA. CDR3 sequence (DNA): TGTGCCAGCAGCGATACAGGGGGCTTAGAGACCCAGTACTTC. Translated, it gives CASSDTGGLETQYF.

The chain is built from TRBV11-1 and TRBJ2-7; D ambiguous. The CDR3 has 16 amino acids. Trimming took 1 base from V and 2 from J, leaving 15 bases between them. Germline-derived CDR1 and CDR2 are SGHAT and FQDESV (reference sequence). The CDR3 nucleotides read TGTGCCAGCAGCTTAGGACCCGGACGACGGACCTACGAGCAGTACTTC. Residues: CASSLGPGRRTYEQYF.

V is TRBV6-5 and J is TRBJ1-5; no reliable D call. CDR3 length: 15 amino acids. Germline values: CDR1 MNHEY, CDR2 SVGAGI. V shed 0 bases and J shed 4 bases, with 10 bases lying between them. In nucleotides, the CDR3 is TGTGCCAGCAGTTACTCGATCGGCGAGAATCAGCCCCAGCATTTT. Translated: CASSYSIGENQPQHF.

This clonotype was observed many times. The chain employs TRBV6-2 or TRBV6-3 and TRBJ1-6; D is uncertain. Trimming stripped 7 bases from V and 7 bases from J, with 8 bases between. Germline CDR1 reads MNHEY; CDR2 reads SVGEGT. This CDR3 is 12 amino acids long. Here the CDR3 reads CASNNPNSPLHF. CDR3 coding DNA: TGTGCCAGCAACAACCCAAATTCACCCCTCCACTTT.

The V and J genes are TRBV6-1 and TRBJ1-2; 10 bases agree with TRBD1. The J segment lost 1 base and the V segment lost 5 bases, leaving 7 bases of the junction unmatched. The CDR3 has 16 amino acids. Germline values: CDR1 MNHNS, CDR2 SASEGT. The CDR3 nucleotides read TGTGCCAGCAGTAGATCCGGGACAGGGGTTAACTATGGCTACACCTTC. It codes for CASSRSGTGVNYGYTF.

Points on this clonotype: A clone one base away is much larger, so this may be a read error. The chain employs TRBV28 and TRBJ2-2; the D is unclear. The CDR3 has 15 amino acids. Per germline, CDR1 MDHEN and CDR2 SYDVKM. The CDR3 loop reads CAGSYVTKITGELFF. CDR3 nucleotide sequence: TGTGCCGGCAGTTATGTGACAAAAATCACCGGGGAGCTGTTTTTT.

This clonotype was found many times. The gene calls are TRBV28 and TRBJ1-5; D call uncertain. Trimming took 3 bases from V and 8 from J, leaving 8 bases between them. The CDR3 is 12 amino acids. Germline V gene sequence: CDR1 MDHEN, CDR2 SYDVKM. The CDR3 coding sequence is TGTGCCAGCAGTTTGGTCGGTGAGCCCCAGCATTTT. Translation gives CASSLVGEPQHF.

This clonotype has more than one count but fewer than ten. The chain couples TRBV10-3 to TRBJ1-1; D uncertain. The CDR3 has 15 amino acids. Per the germline V gene, CDR1 is ENHRY and CDR2 is SYGVKD. V shed 10 bases and J shed 3 bases, with 21 bases lying between them. The CDR3 is CATKHKGGWHTEAFF. In DNA form, the CDR3 reads TGTGCCACCAAGCATAAGGGCGGCTGGCACACTGAAGCTTTCTTT.

This clonotype has ten or more counts. The genes are TRBV5-1 and TRBJ1-2, with no clear D. Deletions cut 2 bases from V and 4 bases from J, with 12 bases between. This CDR3 comprises 14 residues. Germline V gene data show CDR1 as SGHRS and CDR2 as YFSETQ. CDR3 sequence (DNA): TGCGCCAGCAGCTTATCGCAGGCAAGCTATGGCTACACCTTC. It encodes CASSLSQASYGYTF.

This clonotype was counted at least ten times. This chain joins TRBV6-1 and TRBJ1-2; tentative D call: TRBD1 (5 bases). Germline CDR1 is MNHNS and CDR2 is SASEGT. This CDR3 contains 15 residues. The germline V and J ends were trimmed by 1 base and 4 bases, with 13 bases remaining between them. CDR3 DNA: TGTGCCAGCAGTGAAGTTACAGGCCATTCCTATGGCTACACCTTC. This gives the protein CASSEVTGHSYGYTF.

The rearrangement links TRBV29-1 to TRBJ2-7, with D perhaps being TRBD1 or TRBD2 (5 bases each). Per germline, CDR1 SQVTM and CDR2 ANQGSEA. CDR3 size: 15 residues. V was pared by 3 bases and J by 3 bases, with 18 bases between. The CDR3 spells CSVDEPGPDGYEQYF. The CDR3, as DNA: TGCAGCGTTGATGAGCCGGGACCTGATGGCTACGAGCAGTACTTC.

This clonotype was counted ten times or more. The chain links TRBV29-1 to TRBJ2-2, with D hard to call. With 4 bases removed from V and 0 bases from J, the gap between germline ends came to 6 bases. CDR3 size: 13 residues. Germline V CDR1 and CDR2: SQVTM, ANQGSEA. CDR3 DNA: TGCAGCGTTGGGTCCGCGAACACCGGGGAGCTGTTTTTT. Translated, it gives CSVGSANTGELFF.

This clonotype was seen ten or more times. The gene calls are TRBV7-9 and TRBJ1-5; D unclear. This CDR3 is built from 13 residues. Germline CDR1 SEHNR, CDR2 FQNEAQ (reference sequence). The V and J ends lost 1 base and 5 bases respectively, with 6 bases between them. Written as DNA, the CDR3 is TGTGCCAGCAGCTTAGTACGGGATCAGCCCCAGCATTTT. Protein sequence: CASSLVRDQPQHF.

This clonotype has a handful of counts. The genes are TRBV2 and TRBJ2-7; 12 bases agree with TRBD2. Germline V gene data show CDR1 as SNHLY and CDR2 as FYNNEI. V trimming: 3 bases; J trimming: 6 bases; junction bases outside the gene matches: 12. This CDR3 spans 17 amino acids. For the CDR3, the DNA is TGTGCCAGCAGTGAGAACGGACTAGCGGGGAGAAAAGTCGAGCAGTACTTC. It codes for CASSENGLAGRKVEQYF.

At least ten counts were recorded for this clonotype. The chain employs TRBV6-2 or TRBV6-3 and TRBJ2-7; D is undetermined. The CDR3 length is 14 residues. The germline V gene has CDR1 MNHEY and CDR2 SVGEGT. V lost 6 bases and J 3 bases, leaving 15 bases between the germline ends. The CDR3 bases are TGTGCCAGCAGCACCCGCCCGCCCCTCTACGAGCAGTACTTC. As protein: CASSTRPPLYEQYF.

This clonotype was observed at least ten times. The chain joins TRBV20-1 to TRBJ1-3; 8 nucleotides match TRBD1. Germline loops: CDR1 DFQATT, CDR2 SNEGSKA (reference sequence). This CDR3 comprises 13 residues. Losses at the gene ends were 5 bases for V and 4 bases for J; bases not matched to a gene: 4. CDR3: CSAPTGAGNTIYF. The CDR3 DNA follows: TGCAGTGCTCCGACAGGGGCAGGAAACACCATATATTTT.

The chain employs TRBV28 and TRBJ2-5; 13 nucleotides align to TRBD2. Trimming at V came to 8 bases and at J to 5 bases, leaving 11 bases not matched to a gene. Germline-derived CDR1 and CDR2 are MDHEN and SYDVKM. The CDR3 totals 16 residues. The CDR3 region is CASAWGTSGNRETQYF. In DNA form, the CDR3 reads TGTGCCAGCGCTTGGGGGACTAGCGGGAATCGGGAGACCCAGTACTTC.

The chain joins TRBV2 to TRBJ2-7; D is possibly TRBD1 (6 bases). The CDR3 covers 13 residues. V was clipped by 10 bases and J by 3 bases, with 16 bases between them. Germline assignment: CDR1 SNHLY and CDR2 FYNNEI. The CDR3 spells CANLRTESYEQYF. The CDR3 coding sequence is TGTGCCAACCTACGGACAGAGAGCTACGAGCAGTACTTC.

This clonotype was seen many times. The chain links TRBV6-1 to TRBJ2-5; 14 bases line up with TRBD2. Germline values: CDR1 MNHNS, CDR2 SASEGT. There are 17 residues in the CDR3. The trim removed 6 bases at V and 5 bases at J, leaving 11 bases unmatched. This chain's CDR3 is CASSRQTSGGAAETQYF. In DNA, the CDR3 is TGTGCCAGCAGCCGCCAGACTAGCGGGGGGGCCGCGGAGACCCAGTACTTC.

This clonotype has a count of ten or more. This chain connects TRBV15 to TRBJ2-2; no clear D. The CDR3 spans 14 residues. V lost 1 base, J lost 6 bases, and 9 bases lay in between. Germline V gene sequence: CDR1 LNHNV, CDR2 YYDKDF (reference sequence). CDR3 bases: TGTGCCACCAGCAGAGGTCATTACGCCGGGGAGCTGTTTTTT. Translation gives CATSRGHYAGELFF. Variable domain in full (rest from reference TRBV15 and TRBJ2-2): DAMVIQNPRYQVTQFGKPVTLSCSQTLNHNVMYWYQQKSSQAPKLLFHYYDKDFNNEADTPDNFQSRRPNTSFCFLDIRSPGLGDTAMYLCATSRGHYAGELFFGEGSRLTVL.

This clonotype was observed at least ten times. The chain combines TRBV7-2 with TRBJ2-5, with D maybe TRBD1 (6 bases). This CDR3 contains 13 residues. Trimming stripped 5 bases from V and 5 bases from J, with 12 bases between. In germline, CDR1 is SGHTA, CDR2 FQGNSA. The CDR3 loop is CASSRQECETQYF. In nucleotides, the CDR3 is TGTGCCAGCAGCCGACAGGAGTGTGAGACCCAGTACTTC.